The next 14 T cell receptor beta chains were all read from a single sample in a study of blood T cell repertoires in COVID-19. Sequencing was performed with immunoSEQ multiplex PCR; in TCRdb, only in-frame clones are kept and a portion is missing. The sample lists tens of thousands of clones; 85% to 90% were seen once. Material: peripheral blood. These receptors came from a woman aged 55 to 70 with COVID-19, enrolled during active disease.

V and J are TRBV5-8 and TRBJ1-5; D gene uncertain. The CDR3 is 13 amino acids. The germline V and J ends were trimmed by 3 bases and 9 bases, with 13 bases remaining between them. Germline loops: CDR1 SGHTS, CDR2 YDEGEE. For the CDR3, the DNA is TGTGCCAGCAGCTCCATCAACGGGTGGCCCCAGCATTTT. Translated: CASSSINGWPQHF.

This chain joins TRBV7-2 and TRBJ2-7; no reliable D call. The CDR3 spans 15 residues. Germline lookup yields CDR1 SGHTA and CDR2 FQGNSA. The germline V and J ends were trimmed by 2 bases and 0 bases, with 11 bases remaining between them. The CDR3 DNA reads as TGTGCCAGCAGCTTAAGTATTGGTAGCTCCTACGAGCAGTACTTC. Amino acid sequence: CASSLSIGSSYEQYF.

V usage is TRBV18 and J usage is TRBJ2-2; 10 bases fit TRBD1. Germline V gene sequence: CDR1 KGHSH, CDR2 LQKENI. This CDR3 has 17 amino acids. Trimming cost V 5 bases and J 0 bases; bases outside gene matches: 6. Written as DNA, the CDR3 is TGTGCCAGCTCATCGACAGGGGGCGGCGCGAACACCGGGGAGCTGTTTTTT. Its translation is CASSSTGGGANTGELFF.

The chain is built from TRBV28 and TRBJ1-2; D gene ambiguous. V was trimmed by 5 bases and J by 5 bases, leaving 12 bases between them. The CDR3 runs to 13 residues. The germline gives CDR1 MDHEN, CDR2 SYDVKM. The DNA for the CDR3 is TGTGCCAGCAGTGTCAGGTCTCGGTATGGCTACACCTTC. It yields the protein CASSVRSRYGYTF.

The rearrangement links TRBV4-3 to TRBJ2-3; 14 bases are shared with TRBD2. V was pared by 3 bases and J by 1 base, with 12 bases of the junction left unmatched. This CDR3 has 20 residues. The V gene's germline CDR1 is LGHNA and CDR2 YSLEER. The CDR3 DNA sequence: TGCGCCAGCAGCCACCCAAGGGGACTAGCGGGGGTCTTTGGCACAGATACGCAGTATTTT. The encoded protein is CASSHPRGLAGVFGTDTQYF.

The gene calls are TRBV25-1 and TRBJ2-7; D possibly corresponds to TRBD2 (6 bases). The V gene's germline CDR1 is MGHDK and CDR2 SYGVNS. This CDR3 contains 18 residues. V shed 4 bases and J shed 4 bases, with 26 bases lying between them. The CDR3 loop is CASSVRRGRDPLGYEQYF. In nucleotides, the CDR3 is TGTGCCAGCAGTGTAAGGCGGGGACGGGATCCCTTAGGGTACGAGCAGTACTTC.

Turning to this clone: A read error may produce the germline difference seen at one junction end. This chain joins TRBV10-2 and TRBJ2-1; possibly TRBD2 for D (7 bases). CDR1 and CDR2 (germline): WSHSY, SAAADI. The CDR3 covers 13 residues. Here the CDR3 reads CASKAGAVNEQFF. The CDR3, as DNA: TGTGCCAGCAAGGCGGGGGCGGTTAATGAGCAGTTCTTC.

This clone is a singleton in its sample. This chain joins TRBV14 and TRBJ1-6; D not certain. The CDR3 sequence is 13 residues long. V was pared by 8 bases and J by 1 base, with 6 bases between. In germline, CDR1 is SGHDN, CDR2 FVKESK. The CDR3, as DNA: TGTGCCAGCTCCGAGTCCTATAATTCACCCCTCCACTTT. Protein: CASSESYNSPLHF.

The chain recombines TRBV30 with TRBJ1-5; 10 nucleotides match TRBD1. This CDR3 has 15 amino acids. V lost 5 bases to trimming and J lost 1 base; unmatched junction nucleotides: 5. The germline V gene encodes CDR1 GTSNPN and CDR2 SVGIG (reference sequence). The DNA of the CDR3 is TGTGCCTGGCATCCGGGACAGGGGAGCAATCAGCCCCAGCATTTT. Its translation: CAWHPGQGSNQPQHF. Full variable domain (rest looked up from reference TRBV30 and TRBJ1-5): SQTIHQWPATLVQPVGSPLSLECTVEGTSNPNLYWYRQAAGRGLQLLFYSVGIGQISSEVPQNLSASRPQDRQFILSSKKLLLSDSGFYLCAWHPGQGSNQPQHFGDGTRLSIL.

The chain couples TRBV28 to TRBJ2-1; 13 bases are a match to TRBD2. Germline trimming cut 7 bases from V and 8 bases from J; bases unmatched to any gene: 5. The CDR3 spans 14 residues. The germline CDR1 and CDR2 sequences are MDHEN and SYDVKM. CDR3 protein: CASIGLAGVHEQFF. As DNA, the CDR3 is TGTGCCAGCATAGGACTAGCGGGAGTCCATGAGCAGTTCTTC.

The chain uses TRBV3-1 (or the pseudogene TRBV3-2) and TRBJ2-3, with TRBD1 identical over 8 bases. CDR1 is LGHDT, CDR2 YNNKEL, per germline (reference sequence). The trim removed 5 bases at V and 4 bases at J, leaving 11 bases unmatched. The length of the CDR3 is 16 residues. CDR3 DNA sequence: TGTGCCAGCAGCACTGGACAGGGTGGAGGGTCAGATACGCAGTATTTT. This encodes CASSTGQGGGSDTQYF.

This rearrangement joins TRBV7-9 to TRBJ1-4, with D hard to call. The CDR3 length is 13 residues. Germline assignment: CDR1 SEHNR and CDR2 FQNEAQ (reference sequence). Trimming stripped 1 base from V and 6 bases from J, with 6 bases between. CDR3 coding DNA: TGTGCCAGCAGCTTAGGGGCCGATGAAAAACTGTTTTTT. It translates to CASSLGADEKLFF.

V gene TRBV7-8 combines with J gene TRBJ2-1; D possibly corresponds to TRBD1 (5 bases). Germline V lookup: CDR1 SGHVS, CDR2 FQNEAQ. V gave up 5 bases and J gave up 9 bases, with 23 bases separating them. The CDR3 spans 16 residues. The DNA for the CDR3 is TGTGCCAGCAGCCCCCTGGGGCTGGCTATGAGTCCTGAGCAGTTCTTC. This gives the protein CASSPLGLAMSPEQFF.

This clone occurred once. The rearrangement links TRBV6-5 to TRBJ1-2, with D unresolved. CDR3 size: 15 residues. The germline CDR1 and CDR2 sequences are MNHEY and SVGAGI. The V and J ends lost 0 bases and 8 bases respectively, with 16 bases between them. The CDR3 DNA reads TGTGCCAGCAGTTACTCCACCGGGCCCCGCGGGGGCTACACCTTC. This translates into CASSYSTGPRGGYTF.